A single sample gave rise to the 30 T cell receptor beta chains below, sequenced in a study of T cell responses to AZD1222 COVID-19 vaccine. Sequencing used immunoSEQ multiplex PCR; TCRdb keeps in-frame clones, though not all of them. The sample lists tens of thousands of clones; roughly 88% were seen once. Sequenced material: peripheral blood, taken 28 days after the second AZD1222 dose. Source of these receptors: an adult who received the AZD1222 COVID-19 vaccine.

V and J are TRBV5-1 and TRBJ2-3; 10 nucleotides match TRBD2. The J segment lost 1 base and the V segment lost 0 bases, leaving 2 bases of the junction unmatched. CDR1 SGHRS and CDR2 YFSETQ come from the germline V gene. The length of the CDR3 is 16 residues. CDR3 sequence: CASSLVLAGGTDTQYF. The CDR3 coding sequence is TGCGCCAGCAGCTTGGTCCTAGCGGGGGGCACAGATACGCAGTATTTT.

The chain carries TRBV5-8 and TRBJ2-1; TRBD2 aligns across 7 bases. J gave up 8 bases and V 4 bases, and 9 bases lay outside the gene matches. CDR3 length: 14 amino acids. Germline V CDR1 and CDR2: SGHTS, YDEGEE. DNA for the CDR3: TGTGCCAGCAGCGCGCGGACTAGTCACGATGAGCAGTTCTTC. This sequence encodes CASSARTSHDEQFF.

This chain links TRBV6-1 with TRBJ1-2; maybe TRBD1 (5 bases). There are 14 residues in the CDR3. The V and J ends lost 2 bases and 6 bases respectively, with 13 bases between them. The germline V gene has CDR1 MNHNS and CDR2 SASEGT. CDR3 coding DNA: TGTGCCAGCAGTGAATACGGGACGAGGGATGGCTACACCTTC. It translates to CASSEYGTRDGYTF.

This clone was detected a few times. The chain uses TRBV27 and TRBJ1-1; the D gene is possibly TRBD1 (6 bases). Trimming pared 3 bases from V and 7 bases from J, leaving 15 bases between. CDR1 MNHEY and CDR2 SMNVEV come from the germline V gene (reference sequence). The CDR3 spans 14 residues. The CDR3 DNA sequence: TGTGCCAGCAGTTTGGGGGGGGCGGTGATTGAAGCTTTCTTT. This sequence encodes CASSLGGAVIEAFF.

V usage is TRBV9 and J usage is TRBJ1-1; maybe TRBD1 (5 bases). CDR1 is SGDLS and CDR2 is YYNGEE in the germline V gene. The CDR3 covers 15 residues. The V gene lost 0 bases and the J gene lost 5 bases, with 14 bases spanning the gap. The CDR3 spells CASSVGPGAETEAFF. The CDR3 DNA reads TGTGCCAGCAGCGTAGGCCCTGGGGCAGAGACTGAAGCTTTCTTT.

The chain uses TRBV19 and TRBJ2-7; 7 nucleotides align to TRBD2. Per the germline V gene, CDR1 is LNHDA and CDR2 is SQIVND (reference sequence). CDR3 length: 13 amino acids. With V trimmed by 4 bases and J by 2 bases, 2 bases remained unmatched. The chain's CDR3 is CASSTTSAYEQYF. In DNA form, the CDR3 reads TGTGCCAGTAGTACTACTAGCGCCTACGAGCAGTACTTC.

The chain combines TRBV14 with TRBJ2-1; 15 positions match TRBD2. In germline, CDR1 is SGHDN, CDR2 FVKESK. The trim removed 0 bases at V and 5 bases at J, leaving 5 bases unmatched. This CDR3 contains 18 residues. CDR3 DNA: TGTGCCAGCAGCCAAGAATCCCGGACTAGCGGGAGGGACAATGAGCAGTTCTTC. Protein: CASSQESRTSGRDNEQFF. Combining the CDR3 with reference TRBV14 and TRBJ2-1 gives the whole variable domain EAGVTQFPSHSVIEKGQTVTLRCDPISGHDNLYWYRRVMGKEIKFLLHFVKESKQDESGMPNNRFLAERTGGTYSTLKVQPAELEDSGVYFCASSQESRTSGRDNEQFFGPGTRLTVL.

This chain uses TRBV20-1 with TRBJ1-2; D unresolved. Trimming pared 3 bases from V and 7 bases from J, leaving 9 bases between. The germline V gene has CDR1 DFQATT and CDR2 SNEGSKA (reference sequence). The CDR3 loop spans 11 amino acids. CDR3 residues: CSASGVGGYTF. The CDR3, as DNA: TGCAGTGCTAGCGGGGTTGGTGGCTACACCTTC.

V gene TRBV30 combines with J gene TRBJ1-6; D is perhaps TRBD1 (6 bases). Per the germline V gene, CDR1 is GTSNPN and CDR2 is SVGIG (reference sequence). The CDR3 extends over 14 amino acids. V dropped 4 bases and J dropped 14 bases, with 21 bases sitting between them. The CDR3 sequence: CAWKTGPWFRSLHF. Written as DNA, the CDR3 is TGTGCCTGGAAGACAGGCCCCTGGTTTAGGTCCCTCCACTTT.

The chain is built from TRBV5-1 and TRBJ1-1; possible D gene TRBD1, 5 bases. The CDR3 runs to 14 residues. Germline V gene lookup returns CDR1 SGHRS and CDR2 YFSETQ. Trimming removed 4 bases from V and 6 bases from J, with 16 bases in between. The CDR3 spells CASSTGTSWAEAFF. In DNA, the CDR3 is TGCGCCAGCAGCACCGGGACGTCGTGGGCTGAAGCTTTCTTT.

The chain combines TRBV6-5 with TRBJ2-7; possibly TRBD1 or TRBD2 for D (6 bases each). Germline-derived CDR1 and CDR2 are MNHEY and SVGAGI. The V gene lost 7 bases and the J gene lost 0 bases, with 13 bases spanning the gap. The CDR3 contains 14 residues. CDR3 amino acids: CASNEGGGSYEQYF. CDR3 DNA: TGTGCCAGCAACGAAGGAGGGGGCTCCTACGAGCAGTACTTC.

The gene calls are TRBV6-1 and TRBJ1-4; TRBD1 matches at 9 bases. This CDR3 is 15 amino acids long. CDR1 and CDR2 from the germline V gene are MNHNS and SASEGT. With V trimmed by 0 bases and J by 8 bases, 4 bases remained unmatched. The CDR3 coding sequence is TGTGCCAGCAGTGAAGCGCACAGGGGGCCGGAAAAACTGTTTTTT. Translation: CASSEAHRGPEKLFF.

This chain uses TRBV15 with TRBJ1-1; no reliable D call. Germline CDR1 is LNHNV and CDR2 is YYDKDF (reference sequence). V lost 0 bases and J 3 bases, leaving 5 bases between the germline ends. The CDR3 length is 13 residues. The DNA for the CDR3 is TGTGCCACCAGCAGAGATGTCTACACTGAAGCTTTCTTT. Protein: CATSRDVYTEAFF.

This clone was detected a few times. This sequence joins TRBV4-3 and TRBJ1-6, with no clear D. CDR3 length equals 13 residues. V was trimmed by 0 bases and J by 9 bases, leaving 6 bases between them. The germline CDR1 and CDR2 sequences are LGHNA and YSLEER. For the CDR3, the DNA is TGCGCCAGCAGCCAAGATCGGGCTTCACCCCTCCACTTT. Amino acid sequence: CASSQDRASPLHF.

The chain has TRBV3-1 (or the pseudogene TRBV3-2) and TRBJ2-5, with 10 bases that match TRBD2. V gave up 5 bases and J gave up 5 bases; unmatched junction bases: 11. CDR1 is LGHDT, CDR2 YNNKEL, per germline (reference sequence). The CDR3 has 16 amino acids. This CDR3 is CASSSRRLAGVETQYF. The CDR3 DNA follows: TGTGCCAGCAGCTCCCGTCGCCTAGCGGGAGTTGAGACCCAGTACTTC.

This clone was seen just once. Here the CDR3 DNA reads TGTGCCAGCATCACAGGGGGCACCACAGATACGCAGTATTTT. Amino acid sequence: CASITGGTTDTQYF. This chain connects TRBV2 to TRBJ2-3; the match to TRBD1 covers 9 bases. This CDR3 region has 14 residues. Germline CDR1 is SNHLY and CDR2 is FYNNEI. After removal of 7 bases from V and 2 bases from J, the junction contained 4 bases not matched to a gene.

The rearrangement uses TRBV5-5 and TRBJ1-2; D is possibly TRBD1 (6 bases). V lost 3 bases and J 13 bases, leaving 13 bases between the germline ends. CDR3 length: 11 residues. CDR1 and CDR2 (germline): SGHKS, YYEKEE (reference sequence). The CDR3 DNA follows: TGTGCCAGCAGCTGGGGGGCTAATAGCACCTTC. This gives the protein CASSWGANSTF.

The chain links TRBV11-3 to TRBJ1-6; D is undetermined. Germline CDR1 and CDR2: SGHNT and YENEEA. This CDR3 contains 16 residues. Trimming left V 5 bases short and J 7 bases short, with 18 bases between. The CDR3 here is CASSPMRETSNSPLHF. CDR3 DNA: TGTGCCAGCAGCCCGATGAGAGAGACTAGCAATTCACCCCTCCACTTT.

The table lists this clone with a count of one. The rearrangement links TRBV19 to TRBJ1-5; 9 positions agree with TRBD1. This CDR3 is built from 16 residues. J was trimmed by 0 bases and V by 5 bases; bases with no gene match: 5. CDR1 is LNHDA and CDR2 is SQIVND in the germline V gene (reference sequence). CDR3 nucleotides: TGTGCCAGTAGTGCACCACAGGGGGCTAGCAATCAGCCCCAGCATTTT. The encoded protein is CASSAPQGASNQPQHF.

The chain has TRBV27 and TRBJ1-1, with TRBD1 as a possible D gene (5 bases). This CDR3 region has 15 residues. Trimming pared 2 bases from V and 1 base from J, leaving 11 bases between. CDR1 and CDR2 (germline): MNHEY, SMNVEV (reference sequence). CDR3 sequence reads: CASSLSRGQNTEAFF. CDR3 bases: TGTGCCAGCAGTTTAAGCCGCGGACAGAACACTGAAGCTTTCTTT.

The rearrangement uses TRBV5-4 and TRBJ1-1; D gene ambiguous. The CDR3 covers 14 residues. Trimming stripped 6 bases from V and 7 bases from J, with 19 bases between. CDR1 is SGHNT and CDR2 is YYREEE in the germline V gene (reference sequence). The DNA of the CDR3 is TGTGCCAGCACCCTCTTCGGGAAGGGCGGTGAAGCTTTCTTT. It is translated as CASTLFGKGGEAFF.

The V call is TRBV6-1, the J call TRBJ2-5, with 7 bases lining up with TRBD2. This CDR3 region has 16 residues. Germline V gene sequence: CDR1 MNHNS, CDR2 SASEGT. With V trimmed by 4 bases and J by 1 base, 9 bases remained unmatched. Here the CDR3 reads CASSVERGESQETQYF. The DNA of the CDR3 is TGTGCCAGCAGTGTTGAACGGGGGGAGAGCCAAGAGACCCAGTACTTC.

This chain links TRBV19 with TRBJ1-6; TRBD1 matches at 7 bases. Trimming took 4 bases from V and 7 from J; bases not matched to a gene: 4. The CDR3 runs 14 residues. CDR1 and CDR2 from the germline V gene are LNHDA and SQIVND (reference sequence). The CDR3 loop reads CASSTTGPNSPLHF. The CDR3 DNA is TGTGCCAGTAGTACGACAGGGCCAAATTCACCCCTCCACTTT.

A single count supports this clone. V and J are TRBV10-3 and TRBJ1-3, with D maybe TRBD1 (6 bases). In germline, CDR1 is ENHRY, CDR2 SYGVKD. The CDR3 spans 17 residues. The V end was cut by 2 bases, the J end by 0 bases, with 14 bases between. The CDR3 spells CAISEGIGQLSGNTIYF. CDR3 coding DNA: TGTGCCATCAGTGAGGGGATCGGACAGCTCTCTGGAAACACCATATATTTT.

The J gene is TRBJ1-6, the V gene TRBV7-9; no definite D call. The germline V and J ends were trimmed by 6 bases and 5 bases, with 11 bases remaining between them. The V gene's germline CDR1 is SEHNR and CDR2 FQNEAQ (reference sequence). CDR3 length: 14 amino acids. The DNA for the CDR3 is TGTGCCAGCAGAAAAGACGGGGATAATTCACCCCTCCACTTT. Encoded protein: CASRKDGDNSPLHF.

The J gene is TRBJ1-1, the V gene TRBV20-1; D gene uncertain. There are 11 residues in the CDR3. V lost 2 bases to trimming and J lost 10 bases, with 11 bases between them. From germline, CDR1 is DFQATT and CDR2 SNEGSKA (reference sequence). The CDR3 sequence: CSARNSNSAFF. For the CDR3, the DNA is TGCAGTGCTAGAAACTCTAACTCAGCTTTCTTT.

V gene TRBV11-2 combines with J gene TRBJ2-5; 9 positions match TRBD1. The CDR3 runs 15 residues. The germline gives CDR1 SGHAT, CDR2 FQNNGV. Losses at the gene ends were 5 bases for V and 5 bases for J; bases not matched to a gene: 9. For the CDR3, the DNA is TGTGCCAGCAGCGACGGGACAGGGAGGCTGGAGACCCAGTACTTC. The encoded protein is CASSDGTGRLETQYF. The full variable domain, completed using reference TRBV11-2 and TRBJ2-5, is EAGVAQSPRYKIIEKRQSVAFWCNPISGHATLYWYQQILGQGPKLLIQFQNNGVVDDSQLPKDRFSAERLKGVDSTLKIQPAKLEDSAVYLCASSDGTGRLETQYFGPGTRLLVL.

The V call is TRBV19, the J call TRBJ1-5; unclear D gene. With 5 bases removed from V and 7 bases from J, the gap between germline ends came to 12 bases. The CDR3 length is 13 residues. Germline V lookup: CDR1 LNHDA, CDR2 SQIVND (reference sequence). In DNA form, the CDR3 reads TGTGCCAGTAGTTCACGGGTAGGGCAGCCCCAGCATTTT. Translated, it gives CASSSRVGQPQHF.

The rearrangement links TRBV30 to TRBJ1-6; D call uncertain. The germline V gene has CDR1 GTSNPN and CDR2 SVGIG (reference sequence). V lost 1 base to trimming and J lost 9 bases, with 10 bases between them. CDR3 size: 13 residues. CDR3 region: CAWSEGSFSPLHF. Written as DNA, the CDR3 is TGTGCCTGGAGTGAAGGGTCCTTTTCACCCCTCCACTTT.

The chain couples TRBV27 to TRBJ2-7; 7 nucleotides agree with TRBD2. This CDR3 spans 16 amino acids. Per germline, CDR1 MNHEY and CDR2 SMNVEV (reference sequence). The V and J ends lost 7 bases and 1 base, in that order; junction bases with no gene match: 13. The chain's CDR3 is CASTFPHREESYEQYF. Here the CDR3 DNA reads TGTGCCAGCACCTTTCCTCACCGGGAGGAATCCTACGAGCAGTACTTC.